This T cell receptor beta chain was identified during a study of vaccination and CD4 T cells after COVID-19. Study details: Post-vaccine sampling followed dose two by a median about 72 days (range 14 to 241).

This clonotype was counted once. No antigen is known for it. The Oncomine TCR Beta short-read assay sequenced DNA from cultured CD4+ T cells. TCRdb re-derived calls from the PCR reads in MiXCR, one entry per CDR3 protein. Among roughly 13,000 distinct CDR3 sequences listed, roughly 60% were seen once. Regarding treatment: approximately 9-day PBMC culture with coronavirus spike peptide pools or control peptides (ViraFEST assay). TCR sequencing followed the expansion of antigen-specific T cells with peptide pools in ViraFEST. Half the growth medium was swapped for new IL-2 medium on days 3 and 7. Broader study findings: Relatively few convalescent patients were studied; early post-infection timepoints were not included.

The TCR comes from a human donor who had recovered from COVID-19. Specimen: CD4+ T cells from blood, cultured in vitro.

DNA for the CDR3: TGTGCCAGCACCCGGGAAAAAACTAATTCACCCCTCCACTTT. It specifies CASTREKTNSPLHF. The rearrangement uses TRBV2 and TRBJ1-6; D is unresolved. This CDR3 is built from 14 residues. CDR1 SNHLY and CDR2 FYNNEI come from the germline V gene. The V and J ends lost 7 bases and 6 bases respectively, with 13 bases between them. The full variable domain, rest sourced from reference TRBV2 and TRBJ1-6, is EPEVTQTPSHQVTQMGQEVILRCVPISNHLYFYWYRQILGQKVEFLVSFYNNEISEKSEIFDDQFSVERPDGSNFTLKIRSTKLEDSAMYFCASTREKTNSPLHFGNGTRLTVT.